Below are 28 T cell receptor beta chains sequenced from a single sample in a study of blood T cell repertoires in COVID-19. Sequencing used immunoSEQ multiplex PCR; TCRdb keeps in-frame clones, though not all of them. Of 250,000 to 350,000 clones listed, roughly 90% are singletons. The sequenced sample consisted of peripheral blood. All receptors derive from a woman in her fifties or sixties with acute or convalescent COVID-19.

The chain couples TRBV3-1 (or the pseudogene TRBV3-2) to TRBJ2-1, with 8 bases lining up with TRBD2. Trimming took 4 bases from V and 6 from J; bases not matched to a gene: 14. This CDR3 contains 17 residues. Germline CDR1 and CDR2: LGHDT and YNNKEL (reference sequence). The CDR3 loop reads CASSPVRLAGLSNEQFF. The CDR3 DNA follows: TGTGCCAGCAGCCCTGTAAGGCTAGCGGGCTTGAGCAATGAGCAGTTCTTC.

This chain joins TRBV6-2 or TRBV6-3 and TRBJ2-1; D unresolved. V dropped 2 bases and J dropped 0 bases, with 8 bases sitting between them. Germline V lookup: CDR1 MNHEY, CDR2 SVGEGT. The CDR3 length is 15 residues. The DNA of the CDR3 is TGTGCCAGCAGTTACCTCTCGAGCTCCTACAATGAGCAGTTCTTC. It codes for CASSYLSSSYNEQFF.

The chain couples TRBV27 to TRBJ1-5; maybe TRBD1 (5 bases). V gave up 1 base and J gave up 4 bases, with 11 bases separating them. CDR1 and CDR2 (germline): MNHEY, SMNVEV (reference sequence). CDR3 length: 15 amino acids. CDR3 in DNA: TGTGCCAGCAGTTTATTGGGGGGAAGGAATCAGCCCCAGCATTTT. It is translated as CASSLLGGRNQPQHF.

This chain uses TRBV7-7 with TRBJ2-3; 8 positions match TRBD1. CDR1 and CDR2 (germline): SSHAT, FNYEAQ (reference sequence). J lost 1 base, V lost 5 bases, and 5 bases had no gene match. This CDR3 is built from 15 residues. CDR3 protein: CASSLGTGRTDTQYF. The CDR3 nucleotides read TGTGCCAGCAGCCTCGGGACAGGTCGCACAGATACGCAGTATTTT.

The chain employs TRBV27 and TRBJ2-1; 8 nucleotides match TRBD2. Trimming removed 6 bases from V and 0 bases from J; junction bases left unmatched: 22. CDR1 MNHEY and CDR2 SMNVEV come from the germline V gene (reference sequence). CDR3 length: 21 residues. The CDR3 region has the DNA TGTGCCAGCAGGATGGCGGGGGGCGGGAGTCTTGGGATTAGCTCCTACAATGAGCAGTTCTTC. Translating gives CASRMAGGGSLGISSYNEQFF.

The chain links TRBV28 to TRBJ2-7; 9 positions match TRBD2. This CDR3 has 14 amino acids. Germline assignment: CDR1 MDHEN and CDR2 SYDVKM. The ends lost 7 bases at V and 0 bases at J; junction bases unmatched: 4. The CDR3 nucleotides read TGTGCCAGCACCAATAGCGGGAGCTCCTACGAGCAGTACTTC. This codes for CASTNSGSSYEQYF.

The chain employs TRBV11-3 and TRBJ2-1, with 8 nucleotides matching TRBD2. V dropped 5 bases and J dropped 2; count of bases not matched to a gene: 5. Germline V CDR1 and CDR2: SGHNT, YENEEA. The CDR3 spans 15 residues. CDR3 sequence (DNA): TGTGCCAGCAGCCGCGGGGGGAGAACCTACAATGAGCAGTTCTTC. It codes for CASSRGGRTYNEQFF.

This rearrangement joins TRBV2 to TRBJ1-2, with 9 bases aligning to TRBD1. Trimming took 6 bases from V and 6 from J; bases not matched to a gene: 5. The germline CDR1 and CDR2 sequences are SNHLY and FYNNEI. This CDR3 is 13 amino acids long. CDR3 region: CASSVQGANGYTF. The DNA of the CDR3 is TGTGCCAGCAGCGTACAGGGGGCGAATGGCTACACCTTC.

The chain combines TRBV19 with TRBJ1-2, with TRBD1 matching 8 bases. CDR1 is LNHDA and CDR2 is SQIVND in the germline V gene (reference sequence). V dropped 5 bases and J dropped 4; count of bases not matched to a gene: 9. This CDR3 is 15 amino acids long. The CDR3 DNA reads as TGTGCCAGTAGTGCAAATCCAGGGGGCGGCTATGGCTACACCTTC. Its protein product is CASSANPGGGYGYTF.

The chain couples TRBV19 to TRBJ2-3; 11 nucleotides line up with TRBD1. CDR3 length: 19 residues. Per the germline V gene, CDR1 is LNHDA and CDR2 is SQIVND (reference sequence). Losses at the gene ends were 2 bases for V and 4 bases for J; bases not matched to a gene: 14. CDR3 nucleotide sequence: TGTGCCAGTAGTATACAGTACCCGACCGGACAGGGGGCACCAGATACGCAGTATTTT. Encoded protein: CASSIQYPTGQGAPDTQYF.

DNA of the CDR3: TGTGCCAGCAGCCCGGGACAGGGGAACTATGGCTACACCTTC. Amino acid sequence: CASSPGQGNYGYTF. The V call is TRBV6-4, the J call TRBJ1-2, with 10 bases matching TRBD1. V was clipped by 6 bases and J by 2 bases; unmatched bases: 3. The CDR3 has 14 amino acids. The V gene's germline CDR1 is MRHNA and CDR2 SNTAGT.

The chain links TRBV19 to TRBJ2-1, with D possibly being TRBD2 (6 bases). The germline V and J ends were trimmed by 7 bases and 9 bases, with 13 bases remaining between them. Germline CDR1 is LNHDA and CDR2 is SQIVND (reference sequence). The CDR3 has 12 residues. The CDR3 region is CASTTSGGEQFF. The CDR3 DNA reads TGTGCCAGTACTACGTCCGGGGGTGAGCAGTTCTTC.

The chain recombines TRBV5-1 with TRBJ2-5; 14 bases fit TRBD2. Losses at the gene ends were 3 bases for V and 5 bases for J; bases not matched to a gene: 6. This CDR3 is 16 amino acids long. Germline CDR1 is SGHRS and CDR2 is YFSETQ. The CDR3 protein is CASSYGLAGGGETQYF. Written as DNA, the CDR3 is TGCGCCAGCAGCTACGGACTAGCGGGGGGCGGGGAGACCCAGTACTTC.

The V and J genes are TRBV28 and TRBJ2-2; TRBD1 aligns across 8 bases. This CDR3 has 15 residues. Germline trimming cut 6 bases from V and 7 bases from J; bases unmatched to any gene: 10. Germline CDR1 is MDHEN and CDR2 is SYDVKM. The CDR3 DNA reads as TGTGCCAGCAGCCTGGGACAGGTTGTAGTCGGGGAGCTGTTTTTT. Translation: CASSLGQVVVGELFF.

This chain links TRBV9 with TRBJ2-7; the D gene is possibly TRBD1 (6 bases). V gave up 4 bases and J gave up 2 bases, with 10 bases separating them. The CDR3 runs to 13 residues. Germline CDR1 SGDLS, CDR2 YYNGEE. Here the CDR3 DNA reads TGTGCCAGCAGCCTGACAGGAACCTACGAGCAGTACTTC. Amino acids: CASSLTGTYEQYF. The full variable domain, with the rest looked up from reference TRBV9 and TRBJ2-7, is DSGVTQTPKHLITATGQRVTLRCSPRSGDLSVYWYQQSLDQGLQFLIQYYNGEERAKGNILERFSAQQFPDLHSELNLSSLELGDSALYFCASSLTGTYEQYFGPGTRLTVT.

This clone was seen a single time. V gene TRBV9 combines with J gene TRBJ2-2; no clear D gene. In germline, CDR1 is SGDLS, CDR2 YYNGEE. The CDR3 has 15 amino acids. Deletions cut 0 bases from V and 4 bases from J, with 10 bases between. The CDR3 is CASSVEYRPTGELFF. The DNA for the CDR3 is TGTGCCAGCAGCGTAGAATACAGACCCACCGGGGAGCTGTTTTTT.

The chain is built from TRBV4-3 and TRBJ1-2, with 10 bases that match TRBD1. The germline V gene encodes CDR1 LGHNA and CDR2 YSLEER. The CDR3 runs 18 residues. V was pared by 2 bases and J by 7 bases, with 16 bases of the junction left unmatched. For the CDR3, the DNA is TGCGCCAGCAGCCAAATGCCCGGCCCCCGGACAGGGGGAGGTGGCTACACCTTC. Translating gives CASSQMPGPRTGGGGYTF.

Only one count was recorded for this clone. This chain uses TRBV28 with TRBJ1-5; weak D call: TRBD1 (6 bases). The CDR3 spans 16 residues. The V and J ends lost 5 bases and 7 bases respectively, with 21 bases between them. Germline CDR1 MDHEN, CDR2 SYDVKM. The CDR3 loop is CASSRPGHPPRQPQHF. CDR3 nucleotide sequence: TGTGCCAGCAGTCGACCGGGACACCCCCCGAGGCAGCCCCAGCATTTT.

The chain uses TRBV15 and TRBJ1-6, with 8 nucleotides matching TRBD1. This CDR3 spans 16 amino acids. Trimming cost V 1 base and J 2 bases; bases outside gene matches: 1. Germline V gene data show CDR1 as LNHNV and CDR2 as YYDKDF (reference sequence). DNA of the CDR3: TGTGCCACCAGCAGAGGGACAGGGACCTATAATTCACCCCTCCACTTT. This gives the protein CATSRGTGTYNSPLHF.

V gene TRBV12-3 or TRBV12-4 combines with J gene TRBJ2-7, with D tentatively TRBD2 (5 bases). V was shortened by 6 bases and J by 3 bases, with 9 bases between the two germline ends. The CDR3 is 12 residues long. The CDR3 region is CASSSSVYEQYF. The CDR3 DNA follows: TGTGCCAGCAGCAGTAGCGTCTACGAGCAGTACTTC.

The chain combines TRBV20-1 with TRBJ1-2; 10 bases match TRBD1. The CDR3 contains 15 residues. V trimming: 6 bases; J trimming: 7 bases; junction bases outside the gene matches: 14. The germline gives CDR1 DFQATT, CDR2 SNEGSKA (reference sequence). CDR3 region: CSASSGKGQGFGYTF. CDR3 sequence (DNA): TGCAGTGCCAGTTCGGGGAAGGGACAGGGGTTTGGCTACACCTTC.

The chain employs TRBV5-1 and TRBJ2-3; tentatively, D is TRBD2 (6 bases). This CDR3 comprises 15 residues. Germline-derived CDR1 and CDR2 are SGHRS and YFSETQ. Trimming cost V 4 bases and J 4 bases, with 16 bases left between them. The CDR3 nucleotides are TGCGCCAGCAGCCCGGGTGAGGGAGGAGCAGATACGCAGTATTTT. This gives the protein CASSPGEGGADTQYF.

The chain couples TRBV11-2 to TRBJ1-1; D uncertain. Germline assignment: CDR1 SGHAT and CDR2 FQNNGV. This CDR3 comprises 11 residues. Trimming pared 6 bases from V and 2 bases from J, leaving 4 bases between. CDR3 sequence reads: CASSSNTEAFF. For the CDR3, the DNA is TGTGCCAGCAGTTCAAACACTGAAGCTTTCTTT.

The rearrangement links TRBV28 to TRBJ1-2; TRBD1 might be the D (6 bases). The V gene lost 2 bases and the J gene lost 0 bases, with 10 bases spanning the gap. CDR3 length equals 15 residues. Germline V gives CDR1 MDHEN, CDR2 SYDVKM. The CDR3 is CASSLMGQTNYGYTF. In nucleotides, the CDR3 is TGTGCCAGCAGTTTAATGGGACAAACTAACTATGGCTACACCTTC.

There are a few counts of this clone. This chain uses TRBV5-6 with TRBJ1-4; maybe TRBD1 (5 bases). The germline V and J ends were trimmed by 0 bases and 4 bases, with 13 bases remaining between them. The V gene's germline CDR1 is SGHDT and CDR2 YYEEEE. This CDR3 region has 16 residues. The CDR3 region is CASSLAGQGFNEKLFF. DNA of the CDR3: TGTGCCAGCAGCTTGGCAGGGCAGGGCTTTAATGAAAAACTGTTTTTT.

Concerning this clone itself: Additional DNA sequences in this sample encode the identical CDR3. The V gene is TRBV9, the J gene TRBJ1-1, with TRBD1 identical over 7 bases. Trimming cost V 2 bases and J 1 base; bases outside gene matches: 2. CDR1 SGDLS and CDR2 YYNGEE come from the germline V gene. The CDR3 runs 14 residues. The CDR3 here is CASSVGQRNTEAFF. CDR3 nucleotides: TGTGCCAGCAGCGTGGGACAGCGGAACACTGAAGCTTTCTTT.

The gene calls are TRBV4-3 and TRBJ2-7; 9 nucleotides match TRBD1. Losses at the gene ends were 9 bases for V and 3 bases for J; bases not matched to a gene: 9. Germline CDR1 reads LGHNA; CDR2 reads YSLEER. The CDR3 loop spans 14 amino acids. The CDR3 DNA reads as TGCGCCAGTTCGATTGCGGGACAGGGCTACGAGCAGTACTTC. The encoded protein is CASSIAGQGYEQYF.

The table lists this clone with a few counts. This chain links TRBV6-5 with TRBJ1-2; D uncertain. The CDR3 sequence is 16 residues long. V lost 2 bases to trimming and J lost 0 bases, with 13 bases between them. Germline CDR1 MNHEY, CDR2 SVGAGI. The CDR3 spells CASSYADYRANYGYTF. In DNA, the CDR3 is TGTGCCAGCAGTTACGCCGACTATCGAGCTAACTATGGCTACACCTTC.